These 20 T cell receptor beta chains were sequenced from one sample in a study of blood T cells in healthy people across ages. Primed by a sample-barcoded 5' primer and a J-beta primer mix, a second PCR proceeded for about 6 to 12 cycles. TCRdb reprocessed the 5' RACE reads via MiXCR and lists one record per CDR3 protein. This sample yields fewer than 2 million distinct CDR3 sequences, of which about 39% are seen a single time; 23% belongs to the top ten. The sequencing sample was made of blood. The receptors derive from a human donor in good health.

Comment on this clonotype: The junction departs from the called germline gene at one end, perhaps through a read error. The V gene is TRBV4-1, the J gene TRBJ1-4, with a possible D match to TRBD1 (6 bases). Germline V CDR1 and CDR2: MGHRA, YSYEKL. CDR3 length: 17 amino acids. The CDR3 sequence: CASSPYRDTYTNEKRFF. The DNA of the CDR3 is TGCGCCAGCAGCCCGTACAGGGACACCTATACTAATGAAAAACGGTTTTTT.

Worth noting for this clonotype: One end of the junction does not line up with germline, which may come from a read error. V and J are TRBV4-3 and TRBJ1-1, with 8 bases fitting TRBD1. Per germline, CDR1 LGHNA and CDR2 YSLEER. The CDR3 runs to 15 residues. The CDR3 sequence: CASGHADRDCTEAFF. The CDR3 DNA is TGCGCCAGCGGCCACGCGGACAGGGATTGCACTGAAGCTTTCTTT.

This clonotype was seen a few times. The CDR3 spells CASSREIAETQYF. The CDR3 DNA follows: TGTGCCAGCAGTAGGGAGATAGCGGAGACCCAGTACTTC. The rearrangement joins TRBV6-6 to TRBJ2-5, with D possibly matching TRBD2 (5 bases). The germline V and J ends were trimmed by 5 bases and 5 bases, with 12 bases remaining between them. The CDR3 runs 13 residues. Germline CDR1 MNHNY, CDR2 SVGAGI (reference sequence).

There are a few counts of this clonotype. V and J are TRBV9 and TRBJ1-4; unclear D gene. Germline assignment: CDR1 SGDLS and CDR2 YYNGEE. This CDR3 has 14 residues. Trimming stripped 3 bases from V and 6 bases from J, with 12 bases between. The CDR3 nucleotides read TGTGCCAGCAGCGAAGGGATAGTCGATGAAAAACTGTTTTTT. It codes for CASSEGIVDEKLFF.

The V gene is TRBV28, the J gene TRBJ2-7, with no clear D. The germline CDR1 and CDR2 sequences are MDHEN and SYDVKM. V was trimmed by 7 bases and J by 5 bases, leaving 15 bases between them. There are 13 residues in the CDR3. The CDR3 sequence: CASKYPPGNEQYF. Written as DNA, the CDR3 is TGTGCCAGCAAGTACCCACCTGGGAACGAGCAGTACTTC.

This clonotype was recorded once. The chain employs TRBV20-1 and TRBJ1-1; no clear D. The CDR3 spans 14 residues. Per germline, CDR1 DFQATT and CDR2 SNEGSKA (reference sequence). The V gene lost 0 bases and the J gene lost 0 bases, with 8 bases spanning the gap. CDR3 region: CSARDSMLNTEAFF. The CDR3 bases are TGCAGTGCTAGAGACAGCATGCTGAACACTGAAGCTTTCTTT.

The chain joins TRBV20-1 to TRBJ2-7; TRBD2 aligns across 7 bases. The CDR3 sequence is 15 residues long. Germline loops: CDR1 DFQATT, CDR2 SNEGSKA (reference sequence). The junction had 5 bases not matched to a gene; V was cut back by 0 bases and J by 0 bases. CDR3 residues: CSAREASGLSYEQYF. As DNA, the CDR3 is TGCAGTGCTAGAGAGGCTAGCGGACTCTCCTACGAGCAGTACTTC.

The chain combines TRBV4-3 with TRBJ2-7; TRBD2 matches at 15 bases. The germline CDR1 and CDR2 sequences are LGHNA and YSLEER. There are 18 residues in the CDR3. Trimming removed 4 bases from V and 3 bases from J; junction bases left unmatched: 10. The CDR3 protein is CASSLGLAGGPGDYEQYF. CDR3 DNA sequence: TGCGCCAGCAGCCTCGGACTAGCGGGGGGGCCGGGAGACTACGAGCAGTACTTC.

The V and J genes are TRBV4-2 and TRBJ2-5, with a weak D call TRBD1 (5 bases). Germline V lookup: CDR1 LGHNA, CDR2 YNFKEQ. The CDR3 is 16 residues long. Trimming took 0 bases from V and 5 from J, leaving 16 bases between them. This CDR3 is CASSQEDGVGRETQYF. CDR3 DNA: TGTGCCAGCAGCCAAGAGGATGGGGTGGGGCGTGAGACCCAGTACTTC.

This chain uses TRBV7-2 with TRBJ2-1; 15 nucleotides match TRBD2. V shed 5 bases, J shed 3 bases, and the junction held 11 bases outside the gene matches. The length of the CDR3 is 19 residues. Germline lookup yields CDR1 SGHTA and CDR2 FQGNSA. CDR3 nucleotide sequence: TGTGCCAGCAGCCTAAAAGGACTAGCGGGGGGGCCCGTCTACAATGAGCAGTTCTTC. It encodes CASSLKGLAGGPVYNEQFF.

The CDR3 sequence is CASSPRNRAPPGANVLTF. The CDR3 coding sequence is TGTGCCAGCTCACCTCGAAATAGGGCCCCCCCTGGGGCCAACGTCCTGACTTTC. The chain couples TRBV18 to TRBJ2-6; D is unclear. Trimming took off 3 bases at V and 2 bases at J, with 17 bases between the two ends. The germline V gene encodes CDR1 KGHSH and CDR2 LQKENI. The CDR3 contains 18 residues.

A few counts support this clonotype. The chain couples TRBV4-1 to TRBJ2-3, with a weak D call TRBD2 (6 bases). In germline, CDR1 is MGHRA, CDR2 YSYEKL. The CDR3 sequence is 17 residues long. Deletions cut 0 bases from V and 4 bases from J, with 17 bases between. The CDR3 coding sequence is TGCGCCAGCAGCCAAGATATGTCTACGGGGGTACCAGATACGCAGTATTTT. It is translated as CASSQDMSTGVPDTQYF.

The chain joins TRBV7-3 to TRBJ2-1; D might be TRBD2 (5 bases). CDR3 length: 13 residues. The V end was cut by 3 bases, the J end by 7 bases, with 10 bases between. The V gene's germline CDR1 is SGHTA and CDR2 FQGTGA. CDR3 sequence reads: CASSFSSRNEQFF. In nucleotides, the CDR3 is TGTGCCAGCAGCTTCTCTAGCAGGAATGAGCAGTTCTTC.

The chain couples TRBV20-1 to TRBJ1-2; D call uncertain. The CDR3 runs to 15 residues. V gave up 6 bases and J gave up 1 base, with 18 bases separating them. CDR1 and CDR2 from the germline V gene are DFQATT and SNEGSKA (reference sequence). Written as DNA, the CDR3 is TGCAGTGCCGTCTCGGTCCTCCTCTTTAACTATGGCTACACCTTC. Translated, it gives CSAVSVLLFNYGYTF.

The chain links TRBV21-1 to TRBJ1-1. TRBV21-1 is given as a pseudogene. The CDR3 consists of 11 residues. This CDR3 reads CARNWDTEAFF. CDR3 DNA: TGTGCCAGAAATTGGGACACTGAAGCTTTCTTT.

This clonotype was detected only a few times. The chain is built from TRBV24-1 and TRBJ2-1; 9 bases agree with TRBD2. Trimming cost V 3 bases and J 2 bases; bases outside gene matches: 7. The CDR3 totals 17 residues. Germline values: CDR1 KGHDR, CDR2 SFDVKD. The CDR3 sequence is CATSDEGTSTTYNEQFF. CDR3 DNA sequence: TGTGCCACCAGTGATGAGGGGACTAGCACGACCTACAATGAGCAGTTCTTC.

This clonotype was picked up a small number of times. This rearrangement joins TRBV7-2 to TRBJ2-4; tentatively, D is TRBD2 (5 bases). The DNA end is more similar to TRBJ2-7, so the J call may be wrong. This CDR3 contains 14 residues. Germline loops: CDR1 SGHTA, CDR2 FQGNSA. CDR3 coding DNA: TGTGCCAGCAGCTTATGGGCACAACGGGGCGAGCAGTACTTC. Protein: CASSLWAQRGEQYF.

V gene TRBV20-1 combines with J gene TRBJ1-5; 7 bases match TRBD1. Unmatched junction bases numbered 8, after V lost 1 base and J lost 2 bases. The germline V gene encodes CDR1 DFQATT and CDR2 SNEGSKA (reference sequence). The CDR3 has 16 amino acids. This CDR3 is CSARGSHRGRNQPQHF. DNA for the CDR3: TGCAGTGCTAGAGGCTCCCACAGGGGTCGCAATCAGCCCCAGCATTTT.

The chain combines TRBV29-1 with TRBJ2-7, with 7 positions matching TRBD1. The length of the CDR3 is 13 residues. Germline values: CDR1 SQVTM, CDR2 ANQGSEA. Trimming removed 4 bases from V and 3 bases from J; junction bases left unmatched: 6. DNA for the CDR3: TGCAGCGTTGGGGACAGCGTATTCTACGAGCAGTACTTC. It is translated as CSVGDSVFYEQYF.

This clonotype has ten or more counts. V usage is TRBV10-3 and J usage is TRBJ2-5; no clear D. The CDR3 length is 12 residues. Trimming took 0 bases from V and 5 from J, leaving 4 bases between them. The V gene's germline CDR1 is ENHRY and CDR2 SYGVKD. CDR3 sequence reads: CAISESEETQYF. In nucleotides, the CDR3 is TGTGCCATCAGTGAGTCGGAGGAGACCCAGTACTTC.